The T cell receptor (beta chain) described here comes from a study of siplizumab effects on memory and regulatory T cells. The count of this clone is one. Clones were read by immunoSEQ multiplex PCR, and TCRdb kept only the in-frame ones, dropping some. The sample has about 100,000 clones, about 90% seen once. With 1 base clipped from V and 4 bases from J, the junction kept 13 bases outside the gene matches. This CDR3 has 17 amino acids. Per the germline V gene, CDR1 is LGHNA and CDR2 is YNFKEQ. The sequence derives from a human donor in good health. Some clones in this sample may be carry-over from other donors' samples. The sample comprised CD4+ T cells sorted from blood. The genes are TRBV4-2 and TRBJ2-7; 7 nucleotides line up with TRBD2. This CDR3 reads CASSQVGFGGSGYEQYF. DNA of the CDR3: TGTGCCAGCAGCCAAGTTGGTTTCGGCGGGAGTGGATACGAGCAGTACTTC.